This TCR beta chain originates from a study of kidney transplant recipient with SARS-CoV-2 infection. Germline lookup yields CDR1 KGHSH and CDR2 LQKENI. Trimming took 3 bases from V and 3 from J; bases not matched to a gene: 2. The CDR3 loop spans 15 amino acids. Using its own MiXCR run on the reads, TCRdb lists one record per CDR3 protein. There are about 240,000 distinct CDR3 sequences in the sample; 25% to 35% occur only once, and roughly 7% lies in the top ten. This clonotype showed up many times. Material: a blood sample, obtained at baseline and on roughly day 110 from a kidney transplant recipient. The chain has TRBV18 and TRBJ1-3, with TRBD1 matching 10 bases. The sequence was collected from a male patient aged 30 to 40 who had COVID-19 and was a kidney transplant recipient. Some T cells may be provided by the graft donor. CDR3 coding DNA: TGTGCCAGCTCACCGACAGGGGGCTTTGGAAACACCATATATTTT. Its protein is CASSPTGGFGNTIYF.